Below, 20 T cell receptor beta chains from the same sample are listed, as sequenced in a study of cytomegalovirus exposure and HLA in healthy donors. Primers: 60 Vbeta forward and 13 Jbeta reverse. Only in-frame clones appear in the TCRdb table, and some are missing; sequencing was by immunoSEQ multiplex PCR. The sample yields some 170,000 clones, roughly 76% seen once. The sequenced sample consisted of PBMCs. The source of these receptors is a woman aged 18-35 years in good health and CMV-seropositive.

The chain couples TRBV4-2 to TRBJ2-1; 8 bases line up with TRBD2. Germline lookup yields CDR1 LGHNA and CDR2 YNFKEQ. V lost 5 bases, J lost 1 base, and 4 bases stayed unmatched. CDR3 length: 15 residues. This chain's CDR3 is CASSTSGPSYNEQFF. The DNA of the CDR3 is TGTGCCAGCAGCACTAGCGGACCATCCTACAATGAGCAGTTCTTC.

CDR3 nucleotides: TGTGCCAGTAACACCTTCGACATGTTGAACACCGGGGAGCTGTTTTTT. Protein sequence: CASNTFDMLNTGELFF. V usage is TRBV19 and J usage is TRBJ2-2, with D unclear. From germline, CDR1 is LNHDA and CDR2 SQIVND (reference sequence). The CDR3 runs 16 residues. V shed 7 bases and J shed 1 base, with 16 bases lying between them.

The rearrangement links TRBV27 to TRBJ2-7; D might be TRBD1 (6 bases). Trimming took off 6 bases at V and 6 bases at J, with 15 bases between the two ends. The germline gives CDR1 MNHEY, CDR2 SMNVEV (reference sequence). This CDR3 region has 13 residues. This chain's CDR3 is CASSRGTTGEQYF. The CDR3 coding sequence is TGTGCCAGCAGCAGGGGTACGACGGGCGAGCAGTACTTC.

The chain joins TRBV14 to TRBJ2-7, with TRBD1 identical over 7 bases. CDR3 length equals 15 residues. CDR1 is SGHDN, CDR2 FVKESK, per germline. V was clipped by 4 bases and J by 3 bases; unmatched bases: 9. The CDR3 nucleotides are TGTGCCAGCAGCCCTACAGGGGTGTGGGACTACGAGCAGTACTTC. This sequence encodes CASSPTGVWDYEQYF.

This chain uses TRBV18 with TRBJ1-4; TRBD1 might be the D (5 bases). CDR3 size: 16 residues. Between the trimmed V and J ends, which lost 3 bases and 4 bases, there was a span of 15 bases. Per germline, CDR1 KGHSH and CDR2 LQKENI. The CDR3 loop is CASSPRARGGNEKLFF. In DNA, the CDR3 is TGTGCCAGCTCACCCCGAGCTCGGGGGGGTAATGAAAAACTGTTTTTT.

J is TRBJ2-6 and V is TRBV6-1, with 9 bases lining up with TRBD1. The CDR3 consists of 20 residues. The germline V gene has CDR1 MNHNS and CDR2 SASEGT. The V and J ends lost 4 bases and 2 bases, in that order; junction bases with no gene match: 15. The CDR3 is CASSGGGSDRGYPGANVLTF. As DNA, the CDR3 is TGTGCCAGCAGTGGTGGGGGCTCGGACAGGGGTTACCCTGGGGCCAACGTCCTGACTTTC.

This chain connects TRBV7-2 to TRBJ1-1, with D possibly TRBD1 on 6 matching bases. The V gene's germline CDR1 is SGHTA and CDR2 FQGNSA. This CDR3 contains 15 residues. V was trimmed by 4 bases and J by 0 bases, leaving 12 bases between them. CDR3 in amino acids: CASSYSGTLNTEAFF. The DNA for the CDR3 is TGTGCCAGCAGCTATTCCGGGACACTGAACACTGAAGCTTTCTTT.

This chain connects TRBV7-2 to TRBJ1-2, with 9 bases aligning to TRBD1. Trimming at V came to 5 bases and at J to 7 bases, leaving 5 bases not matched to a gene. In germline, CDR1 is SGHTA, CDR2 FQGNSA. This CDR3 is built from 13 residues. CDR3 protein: CASSRTGVSGYTF. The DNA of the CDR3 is TGTGCCAGCAGCCGGACAGGGGTTAGTGGCTACACCTTC.

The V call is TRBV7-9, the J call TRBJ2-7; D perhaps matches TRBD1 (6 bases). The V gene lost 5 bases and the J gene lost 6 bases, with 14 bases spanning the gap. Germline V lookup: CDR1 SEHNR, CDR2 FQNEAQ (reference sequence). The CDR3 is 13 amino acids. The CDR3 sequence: CASSLGHPGEQYF. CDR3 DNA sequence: TGTGCCAGCAGCCTGGGACACCCTGGCGAGCAGTACTTC.

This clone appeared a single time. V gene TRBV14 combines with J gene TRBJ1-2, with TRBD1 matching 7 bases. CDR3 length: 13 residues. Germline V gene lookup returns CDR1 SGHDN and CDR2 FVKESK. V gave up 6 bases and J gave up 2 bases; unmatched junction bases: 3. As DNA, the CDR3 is TGTGCCAGCAGGCAGACAGGGAACTATGGCTACACCTTC. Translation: CASRQTGNYGYTF.

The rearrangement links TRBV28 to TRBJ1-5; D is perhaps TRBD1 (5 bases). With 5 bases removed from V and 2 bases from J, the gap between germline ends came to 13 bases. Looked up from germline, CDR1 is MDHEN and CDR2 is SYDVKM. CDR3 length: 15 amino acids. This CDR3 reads CASSPRGGGNQPQHF. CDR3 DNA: TGTGCCAGCAGTCCCCGGGGGGGTGGCAATCAGCCCCAGCATTTT.

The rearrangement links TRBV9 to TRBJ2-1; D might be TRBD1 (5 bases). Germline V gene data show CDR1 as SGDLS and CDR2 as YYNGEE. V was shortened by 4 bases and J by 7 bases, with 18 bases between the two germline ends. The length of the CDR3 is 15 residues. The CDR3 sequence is CASSPRTLNSNEQFF. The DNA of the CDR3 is TGTGCCAGCAGCCCTCGGACACTCAACTCTAATGAGCAGTTCTTC.

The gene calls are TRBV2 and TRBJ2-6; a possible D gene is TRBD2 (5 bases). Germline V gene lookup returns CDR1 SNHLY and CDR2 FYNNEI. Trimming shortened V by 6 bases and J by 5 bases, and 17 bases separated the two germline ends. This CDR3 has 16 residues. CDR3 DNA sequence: TGTGCCAGCAGCCAAACCGGACGGGATCGGGCCAACGTCCTGACTTTC. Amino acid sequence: CASSQTGRDRANVLTF.

The CDR3 DNA reads as TGCGCCAGCAGTGACTCGGGGGCCTACGAGCAGTACTTC. Residues: CASSDSGAYEQYF. The gene calls are TRBV10-1 and TRBJ2-7; tentative D call: TRBD2 (6 bases). V was cut by 3 bases and J by 2 bases, with 8 bases left in between. Germline V gives CDR1 WNHNN, CDR2 SYGVQD (reference sequence). CDR3 size: 13 residues.

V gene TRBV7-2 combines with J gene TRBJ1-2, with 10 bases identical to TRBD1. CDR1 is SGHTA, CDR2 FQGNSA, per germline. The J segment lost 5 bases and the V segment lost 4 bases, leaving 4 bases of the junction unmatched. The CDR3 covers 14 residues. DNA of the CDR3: TGTGCCAGCAGCTCGCCGGGACAGGGGTATGGCTACACCTTC. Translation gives CASSSPGQGYGYTF.

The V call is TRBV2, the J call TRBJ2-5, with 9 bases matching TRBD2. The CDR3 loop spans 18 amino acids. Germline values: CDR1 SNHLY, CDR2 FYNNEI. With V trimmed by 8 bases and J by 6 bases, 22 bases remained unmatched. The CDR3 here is CASRTRRLAGTAWQTQYF. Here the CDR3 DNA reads TGTGCCAGCCGAACGAGGCGGCTAGCGGGGACGGCGTGGCAGACCCAGTACTTC.

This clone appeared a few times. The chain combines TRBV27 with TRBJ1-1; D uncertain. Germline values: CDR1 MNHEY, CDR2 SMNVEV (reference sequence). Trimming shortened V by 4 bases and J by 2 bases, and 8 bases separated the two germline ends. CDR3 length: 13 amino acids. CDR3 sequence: CASSSRENTEAFF. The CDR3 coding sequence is TGTGCCAGCAGTTCGCGGGAAAACACTGAAGCTTTCTTT.

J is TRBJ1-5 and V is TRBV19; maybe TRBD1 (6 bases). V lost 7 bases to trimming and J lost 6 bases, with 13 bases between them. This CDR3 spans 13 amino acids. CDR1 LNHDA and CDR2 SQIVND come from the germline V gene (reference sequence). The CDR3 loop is CASIPLTGQPQHF. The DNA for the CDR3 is TGTGCCAGTATCCCACTGACAGGTCAGCCCCAGCATTTT.

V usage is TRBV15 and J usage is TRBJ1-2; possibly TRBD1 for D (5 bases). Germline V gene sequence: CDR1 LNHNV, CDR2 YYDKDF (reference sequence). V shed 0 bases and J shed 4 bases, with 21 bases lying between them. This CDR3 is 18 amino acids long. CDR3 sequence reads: CATSRDWGRSPSIYGYTF. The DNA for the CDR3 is TGTGCCACCAGCAGAGATTGGGGCAGGAGCCCTTCGATCTATGGCTACACCTTC.

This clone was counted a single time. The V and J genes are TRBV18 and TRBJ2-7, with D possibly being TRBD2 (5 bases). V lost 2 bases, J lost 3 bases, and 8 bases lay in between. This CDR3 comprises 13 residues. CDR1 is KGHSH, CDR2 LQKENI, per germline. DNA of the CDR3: TGTGCCAGCTCACCAGGGGAGAACTACGAGCAGTACTTC. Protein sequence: CASSPGENYEQYF.